Described below is a single T cell receptor (beta chain) sequence and its context. Antigen specificity is unknown. Cultured CD4+ T cells had their DNA profiled by the Oncomine TCR Beta short-read assay. TCRdb re-called the PCR reads with MiXCR, one entry per CDR3 protein. The table records about 20,000 distinct CDR3 sequences, around 37% of them present only once. The sample comes from a study of vaccination and CD4 T cells after COVID-19. Looking at the study overall: Nasal swab PCR identified SARS-CoV-2 in the convalescent patients, of whom about ten were mild and one severe. Recovered patients in the cohort numbered six men and four women, two of them Hispanic. Study-wide points: Within the convalescent patients, spike mono-reactivity was found in 304 of 307 vaccine-specific clones.

The time point was: late sampling 161 to 241 days after vaccination in three convalescent patients. Treatment: roughly 10-day PBMC culture with coronavirus spike peptide pools or control peptides (ViraFEST assay). Every positive PCR date fell between March and December 2020, earlier than the US Alpha, Beta and Delta variants. Sequencing was performed on CD4+ T cells from blood, cultured in vitro, taken about 7 months after SARS-CoV-2 vaccination. This sequence originates from a human donor who had recovered from COVID-19.

For the CDR3, the DNA is TGTGCCAGCAGCTCCCGAAGACAGTACTACGAGCAGTACTTC. Its translation is CASSSRRQYYEQYF. The rearrangement links TRBV7-9 to TRBJ2-7; D may be TRBD1 (5 bases). With 4 bases removed from V and 3 bases from J, the gap between germline ends came to 13 bases. CDR1 and CDR2 (germline): SEHNR, FQNEAQ (reference sequence). This CDR3 is 14 amino acids long.